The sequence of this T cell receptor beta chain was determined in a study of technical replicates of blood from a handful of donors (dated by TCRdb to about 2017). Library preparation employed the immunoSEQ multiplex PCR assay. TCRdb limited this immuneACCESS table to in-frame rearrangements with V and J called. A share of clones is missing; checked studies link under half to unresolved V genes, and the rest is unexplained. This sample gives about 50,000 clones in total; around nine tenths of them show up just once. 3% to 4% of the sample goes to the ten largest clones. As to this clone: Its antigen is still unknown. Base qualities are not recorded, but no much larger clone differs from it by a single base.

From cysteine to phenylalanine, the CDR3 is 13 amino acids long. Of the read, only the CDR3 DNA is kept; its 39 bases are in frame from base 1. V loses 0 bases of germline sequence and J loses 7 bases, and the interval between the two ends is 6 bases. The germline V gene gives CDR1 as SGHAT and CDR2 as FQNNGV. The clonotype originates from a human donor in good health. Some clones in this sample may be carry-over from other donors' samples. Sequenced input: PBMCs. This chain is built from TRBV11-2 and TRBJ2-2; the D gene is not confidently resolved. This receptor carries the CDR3 CASSLDRVGELFF. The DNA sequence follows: TGTGCCAGCAGCTTAGATAGAGTCGGGGAGCTGTTTTTT.